Here is one T cell receptor (beta chain) with its context. Its antigen is not known. This sample is drawn from a study of cytomegalovirus exposure and HLA in healthy donors. Notes on the study in general: Most subjects' HLA-A and HLA-B alleles were reportedly predicted from TCR beta sequences.

The CDR3 covers 13 residues. The ends were cut back, 3 bases at V and 3 bases at J, with 12 bases in the middle. Germline CDR1 and CDR2: SQVTM and ANQGSEA. Primers included in the PCR were 60 Vbeta and 13 Jbeta primers. Data came from immunoSEQ multiplex PCR; TCRdb stores just in-frame clones and leaves some out. This sample yields about 130,000 clones, of which 76% are seen a single time; less than 2% belongs to the top ten. The chain carries TRBV29-1 and TRBJ2-7; the D gene is possibly TRBD2 (6 bases). Input material: PBMCs. The sequence came from a female donor in good health and CMV-seropositive. The CDR3, as DNA: TGCAGCGTTGAGACCGGGACTGGCTACGAGCAGTACTTC. Translated: CSVETGTGYEQYF.